This is a list of T cell receptor beta chains from one sample in a study of cytomegalovirus exposure and HLA in healthy donors. Sequencing used immunoSEQ multiplex PCR; TCRdb keeps in-frame clones, though not all of them. This sample has roughly 180,000 clones, with 80% to 85% found just once. Source material: PBMCs. All receptors come from a man aged 25 to 45 in good health and CMV-seronegative. CDR3s include the opening cysteine and the closing phenylalanine or tryptophan. A D gene is named only where the DNA matches it firmly. Size tells how often a clone was seen (once, few, many) or the class of an expanded clone, and some rows leave it out.

CDR3: CASSLRWGLAGVRDEQFF; DNA: TGTGCCAGCAGCTTGCGATGGGGACTAGCGGGAGTTAGGGATGAGCAGTTCTTC; size: NA; V: TRBV11-3; D: TRBD2; J: TRBJ2-1
CDR3: CASSKTSGSRYEQYF; DNA: TGTGCCAGCAGCAAGACTAGCGGGAGCCGCTACGAGCAGTACTTC; size: NA; V: TRBV5-4; D: TRBD2; J: TRBJ2-7
CDR3: CASSIDQGGTYEQYF; DNA: TGTGCCAGTAGTATAGATCAGGGGGGAACCTACGAGCAGTACTTC; size: NA; V: TRBV19; D: NA; J: TRBJ2-7
CDR3: CASSTTSADTQYF; DNA: TGTGCCAGCAGTACGACTAGCGCAGATACGCAGTATTTT; size: NA; V: TRBV6-5; D: TRBD2; J: TRBJ2-3
CDR3: CASSQERNYGYTF; DNA: TGTGCCAGCAGCCAAGAGCGGAACTATGGCTACACCTTC; size: few; V: TRBV14; D: NA; J: TRBJ1-2
CDR3: CASSVRTSGGSPPQYF; DNA: TGTGCCAGCAGTGTTAGGACTAGCGGGGGGTCACCACCCCAGTACTTC; size: once; V: TRBV2; D: TRBD2; J: TRBJ2-5
CDR3: CASSYVGRGAPYGYTF; DNA: TGTGCCAGCAGTTATGTGGGGAGGGGGGCTCCCTATGGCTACACCTTC; size: NA; V: TRBV28; D: NA; J: TRBJ1-2
CDR3: CSVRGSSNYGYTF; DNA: TGCAGCGTGAGAGGATCAAGTAACTATGGCTACACCTTC; size: NA; V: TRBV29-1; D: NA; J: TRBJ1-2
CDR3: CWGREHIQYF; DNA: TGTTGGGGGCGTGAGCACATTCAGTACTTC; size: NA; V: TRBV6-5; D: NA; J: TRBJ2-4
CDR3: CASSDRGYSNQPQHF; DNA: TGTGCCAGTAGCGACAGGGGATATAGCAATCAGCCCCAGCATTTT; size: NA; V: TRBV19; D: TRBD1; J: TRBJ1-5
CDR3: CASSLGQGNNEQYF; DNA: TGCGCCAGCAGCTTGGGACAGGGAAACAACGAGCAGTACTTC; size: NA; V: TRBV5-1; D: TRBD1; J: TRBJ2-7
CDR3: CASSPAFNSPLHF; DNA: TGTGCCAGCAGCCCTGCGTTTAATTCACCCCTCCACTTT; size: NA; V: TRBV7-6; D: NA; J: TRBJ1-6
CDR3: CASSTRRGAGGDSNEQFF; DNA: TGTGCCAGCAGCACCCGCCGAGGAGCGGGAGGGGACTCCAATGAGCAGTTCTTC; size: NA; V: TRBV9; D: TRBD2; J: TRBJ2-1
CDR3: CASSLGGADTQYF; DNA: TGTGCCAGCAGCTTAGGGGGGGCAGATACGCAGTATTTT; size: few; V: TRBV7-2; D: NA; J: TRBJ2-3
CDR3: CASSPGQGLYEQYF; DNA: TGCGCCAGCAGTCCGGGACAGGGGTTATACGAGCAGTACTTC; size: NA; V: TRBV10-2; D: TRBD1; J: TRBJ2-7
CDR3: CASSLTWSGDKETQYF; DNA: TGCGCCAGCAGCCTAACGTGGAGCGGGGACAAAGAGACCCAGTACTTC; size: NA; V: TRBV5-1; D: NA; J: TRBJ2-5
CDR3: CAWSREGTDTQYF; DNA: TGTGCCTGGAGCCGTGAGGGCACAGATACGCAGTATTTT; size: NA; V: TRBV30; D: NA; J: TRBJ2-3
CDR3: CASSFRTSGTGELFF; DNA: TGTGCCAGCAGCTTTAGAACTAGCGGCACCGGGGAGCTGTTTTTT; size: NA; V: TRBV5-4; D: TRBD2; J: TRBJ2-2
CDR3: CASSIGSQGRGNEKLFF; DNA: TGTGCCAGTAGTATAGGGTCCCAGGGTAGAGGTAATGAAAAACTGTTTTTT; size: once; V: TRBV19; D: NA; J: TRBJ1-4
CDR3: CASGLPFGRDGYNEQFF; DNA: TGTGCTAGTGGGCTCCCGTTTGGGCGGGACGGATACAATGAGCAGTTCTTC; size: NA; V: TRBV12-5; D: NA; J: TRBJ2-1
CDR3: CASSQGTGTEQYF; DNA: TGCGCCAGCAGCCAGGGGACAGGGACGGAGCAGTACTTC; size: NA; V: TRBV5-1; D: TRBD1; J: TRBJ2-7
CDR3: CASSGGQGRNEQFF; DNA: TGTGCCAGCAGCGGGGGACAGGGGAGGAACGAGCAGTTCTTC; size: NA; V: TRBV5-4; D: TRBD1; J: TRBJ2-1
CDR3: CAIKTHEQYF; DNA: TGTGCCATTAAGACTCACGAGCAGTACTTC; size: NA; V: TRBV6-1; D: NA; J: TRBJ2-7
CDR3: CSVDRGRDTQYF; DNA: TGCAGCGTTGACAGGGGGCGGGATACGCAGTATTTT; size: NA; V: TRBV29-1; D: TRBD1; J: TRBJ2-3
CDR3: CASSLGTIQETQYF; DNA: TGTGCCAGCAGCTTAGGGACTATACAAGAGACCCAGTACTTC; size: NA; V: TRBV9; D: TRBD2; J: TRBJ2-5
CDR3: CASSIGTGRTEAFF; DNA: TGTGCCAGTAGTATAGGGACAGGGAGGACTGAAGCTTTCTTT; size: NA; V: TRBV19; D: TRBD1; J: TRBJ1-1
CDR3: CSASFPGEQFF; DNA: TGCAGTGCTAGTTTCCCGGGTGAGCAGTTCTTC; size: once; V: TRBV20-1; D: NA; J: TRBJ2-1
CDR3: CASSRRDSNEQFF; DNA: TGCGCCAGCAGCCGACGGGACAGCAATGAGCAGTTCTTC; size: NA; V: TRBV5-1; D: TRBD1; J: TRBJ2-1
CDR3: CASSSPGHRYEQYF; DNA: TGTGCCAGCAGCTCACCGGGACACCGCTACGAGCAGTACTTC; size: NA; V: TRBV5-6; D: NA; J: TRBJ2-7
CDR3: CASSTTAGGSYNEQFF; DNA: TGTGCCAGCAGCACGACGGCGGGAGGATCATACAATGAGCAGTTCTTC; size: once; V: TRBV7-6; D: TRBD2; J: TRBJ2-1
CDR3: CASSPLGGVGTGELFF; DNA: TGTGCCAGTAGTCCGCTGGGAGGGGTGGGTACCGGGGAGCTGTTTTTT; size: once; V: TRBV19; D: TRBD2; J: TRBJ2-2
CDR3: CASSESGLAGVGTDTQYF; DNA: TGTGCCAGCAGCGAGTCCGGACTAGCGGGAGTTGGAACAGATACGCAGTATTTT; size: NA; V: TRBV13; D: TRBD2; J: TRBJ2-3
CDR3: CASSGGIWGYEQYF; DNA: TGTGCCAGTAGTGGGGGGATCTGGGGCTACGAGCAGTACTTC; size: NA; V: TRBV19; D: NA; J: TRBJ2-7
CDR3: CASSLGKGASTDTQYF; DNA: TGTGCCAGCAGCCTCGGGAAGGGGGCCAGCACAGATACGCAGTATTTT; size: NA; V: TRBV21-1; D: NA; J: TRBJ2-3
CDR3: CASSLSSHPTNEAFF; DNA: TGTGCCAGCAGTTTAAGTAGCCACCCCACTAATGAAGCTTTCTTT; size: NA; V: TRBV28; D: NA; J: TRBJ1-1
CDR3: CASQAFADTQYF; DNA: TGTGCCAGCCAGGCGTTTGCAGATACGCAGTATTTT; size: NA; V: TRBV9; D: NA; J: TRBJ2-3
CDR3: CASSSGGTGTDTQYF; DNA: TGCGCCAGCTCAAGCGGGGGGACGGGTACAGATACGCAGTATTTT; size: NA; V: TRBV5-1; D: TRBD2; J: TRBJ2-3
CDR3: CASSMTSGFPYEQYF; DNA: TGTGCCAGTAGTATGACTAGCGGATTTCCCTACGAGCAGTACTTC; size: NA; V: TRBV19; D: TRBD2; J: TRBJ2-7
CDR3: CASSLAGAGAPNNEQFF; DNA: TGCGCCAGCAGCTTGGCCGGAGCGGGGGCACCTAACAATGAGCAGTTCTTC; size: NA; V: TRBV5-1; D: TRBD2; J: TRBJ2-1
CDR3: CASSYQGLLYEQYF; DNA: TGTGCCAGCAGTTACCAGGGACTCCTGTACGAGCAGTACTTC; size: NA; V: TRBV6-5; D: NA; J: TRBJ2-7
CDR3: CASRGYQSNEKLFF; DNA: TGCGCCAGCAGGGGCTACCAATCTAATGAAAAACTGTTTTTT; size: NA; V: TRBV5-1; D: NA; J: TRBJ1-4